This T cell receptor (beta chain) appears in the sequencing data of a study of blood T cell repertoires in COVID-19. Study information: COVID-19 samples from acute and convalescent phases originated in the United States, Italy and Spain.

The CDR3 runs 16 residues. J lost 5 bases, V lost 4 bases, and 8 bases had no gene match. In germline, CDR1 is SGHDT, CDR2 YYEEEE. Per the authors' pipeline: Cell counts per sample came from amplifying reference gene primers. Profiling relied on immunoSEQ multiplex PCR, and the TCRdb table lists in-frame clones only, not all of them. For V, J and clone size, that table is used; D and trimming come from the DNA. Counted here are about 230,000 clones, 65% to 85% occurring once; the ten biggest clones make up about 27%. Specimen: peripheral blood. The source is a man aged 35 to 55 with acute or convalescent COVID-19. V usage is TRBV5-6 and J usage is TRBJ2-7; 14 bases align to TRBD2. The CDR3 reads CASSRSPGLAGDEQYF. CDR3 bases: TGTGCCAGCAGCCGATCTCCGGGACTAGCGGGAGACGAGCAGTACTTC.